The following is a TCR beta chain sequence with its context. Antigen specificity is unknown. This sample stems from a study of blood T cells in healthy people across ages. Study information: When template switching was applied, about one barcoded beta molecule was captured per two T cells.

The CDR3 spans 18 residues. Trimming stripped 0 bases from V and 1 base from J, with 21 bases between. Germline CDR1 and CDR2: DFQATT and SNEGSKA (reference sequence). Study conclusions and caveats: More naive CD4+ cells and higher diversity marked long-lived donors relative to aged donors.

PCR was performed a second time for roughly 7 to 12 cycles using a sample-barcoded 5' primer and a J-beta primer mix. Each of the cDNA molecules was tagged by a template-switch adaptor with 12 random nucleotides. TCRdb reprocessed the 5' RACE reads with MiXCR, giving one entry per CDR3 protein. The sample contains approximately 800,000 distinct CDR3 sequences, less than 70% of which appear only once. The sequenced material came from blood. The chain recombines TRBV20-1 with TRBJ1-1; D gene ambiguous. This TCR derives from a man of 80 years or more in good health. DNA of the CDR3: TGCAGTGCTAGAGACCCCTTTTCCCCCGGGCGGGCGAACACTGAAGCTTTCTTT. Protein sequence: CSARDPFSPGRANTEAFF.